Each of the 31 T cell receptor beta chains below was sequenced from the same sample in a study of prognosis after radiotherapy for stage I lung cancer. The TCR beta CDR3 region was amplified from genomic DNA, with two rounds of multiplex PCR being used for the amplification. Round-one PCR had primers specific to each TRBV and TRBJ gene. MiXCR was run by TCRdb on the multiplex PCR reads, yielding one entry per CDR3 protein. The table has more than 30,000 distinct CDR3 sequences, 35% to 45% seen once. This sample comprised PBMCs, obtained before or after stereotactic body radiation therapy (not recorded which). The source is a donor over 45 with non-small cell lung cancer.

This clonotype was counted ten times or more. CDR3 sequence (DNA): TGCAGTGCTAGAGGAGGGGCGCACTACAATGAGCAGTTCTTC. Its protein product is CSARGGAHYNEQFF. The chain carries TRBV20-1 and TRBJ2-1; D possibly uses TRBD1 or TRBD2 (5 bases each). Germline assignment: CDR1 DFQATT and CDR2 SNEGSKA (reference sequence). The CDR3 is 14 amino acids. Deletions cut 1 base from V and 3 bases from J, with 10 bases between.

This clonotype has a single count. The junction does not match germline at one end; this may be a read error. This sequence joins TRBV5-1 and TRBJ2-3, with a possible D match to TRBD1 (6 bases). Germline V CDR1 and CDR2: SGHRS, YFSETQ. The CDR3 consists of 19 residues. The CDR3 coding sequence is TGCGCCAGCAGCCTCGGAAGGTTTTTTGGGCCGCTAAGGACAGATACGCAGTACTTT. Translation gives CASSLGRFFGPLRTDTQYF. Supplemented by reference TRBV5-1 and TRBJ2-3, the full variable domain reads KAGVTQTPRYLIKTRGQQVTLSCSPISGHRSVSWYQQTPGQGLQFLFEYFSETQRNKGNFPGRFSGRQFSNSRSEMNVSTLELGDSALYLCASSLGRFFGPLRTDTQYFGPGTRLTVL.

This clonotype has a count of ten or more. The chain employs TRBV30 and TRBJ1-3; D is uncertain. Germline CDR1 GTSNPN, CDR2 SVGIG (reference sequence). This CDR3 comprises 11 residues. Trimming cost V 1 base and J 4 bases, with 2 bases left between them. For the CDR3, the DNA is TGTGCCTGGAGTGCCGGAAACACCATATATTTT. Protein: CAWSAGNTIYF.

This clonotype was seen many times. The chain links TRBV28 to TRBJ2-7, with 7 bases that match TRBD2. The V gene end was trimmed by 4 bases and the J gene end by 3 bases; junction bases not matched to a gene: 9. The CDR3 is 15 amino acids. Germline V lookup: CDR1 MDHEN, CDR2 SYDVKM. The CDR3 region is CASSSRRGTIYEQYF. The CDR3 DNA reads TGTGCCAGCAGTTCCAGGCGGGGGACTATCTACGAGCAGTACTTC. The full variable domain, with the rest looked up from reference TRBV28 and TRBJ2-7, is DVKVTQSSRYLVKRTGEKVFLECVQDMDHENMFWYRQDPGLGLRLIYFSYDVKMKEKGDIPEGYSVSREKKERFSLILESASTNQTSMYLCASSSRRGTIYEQYFGPGTRLTVT.

Note on this clonotype: The germline gene is not matched at one end of the junction; a read error may be the cause. In nucleotides, the CDR3 is TGTGCCCGCAGTTACGGCGGGGTAGCAGGCAATGAGCAGTTCTTC. This gives the protein CARSYGGVAGNEQFF. The V gene is TRBV6-5, the J gene TRBJ2-1; tentatively, D is TRBD2 (6 bases). This CDR3 has 15 amino acids. Germline V gene lookup returns CDR1 MNHEY and CDR2 SVGAGI.

This chain connects TRBV7-8 to TRBJ1-6, with D possibly being TRBD1 (5 bases). V lost 3 bases and J lost 0, with 21 bases in between. Germline CDR1 SGHVS, CDR2 FQNEAQ. CDR3 length equals 20 residues. The CDR3 sequence is CASSFVVSGTGSSYNSPLHF. CDR3 nucleotide sequence: TGTGCCAGCAGCTTTGTAGTATCTGGGACGGGGAGCTCCTATAATTCACCCCTCCACTTT.

This chain connects TRBV4-1 to TRBJ2-5, with TRBD2 matching 8 bases. Germline CDR1 MGHRA, CDR2 YSYEKL. The V gene end was trimmed by 4 bases and the J gene end by 5 bases; junction bases not matched to a gene: 12. This CDR3 has 16 residues. The CDR3 DNA reads as TGCGCCAGCAGCCGACTAGCAATAGCGGGGTACGAGACCCAGTACTTC. Its translation: CASSRLAIAGYETQYF.

The chain is built from TRBV19 and TRBJ1-5, with a possible D match to TRBD1 (6 bases). The CDR3 spans 16 residues. V was pared by 3 bases and J by 3 bases, with 15 bases between. Germline assignment: CDR1 LNHDA and CDR2 SQIVND (reference sequence). CDR3 sequence (DNA): TGTGCCAGTAGTATCCGCAATGACAGGTTCAATCAGCCCCAGCATTTT. Translating gives CASSIRNDRFNQPQHF.

This clonotype has ten or more counts. V and J are TRBV6-2 or TRBV6-3 and TRBJ1-1; D is uncertain. Germline-derived CDR1 and CDR2 are MNHEY and SVGEGT. Trimming removed 2 bases from V and 4 bases from J, with 14 bases in between. The CDR3 extends over 15 amino acids. The CDR3 region is CASSYRIGVGTEAFF. DNA of the CDR3: TGTGCCAGCAGTTACCGAATCGGGGTCGGCACTGAAGCTTTCTTT.

On this clonotype: One end of the junction fails to match germline, which may point to a read error. This chain links TRBV6-5 with TRBJ1-2; 7 nucleotides align to TRBD1. CDR1 MNHEY and CDR2 SVGAGI come from the germline V gene. The CDR3 extends over 13 amino acids. CDR3 nucleotides: TGTTCCAGCAGTTCCGACAGGGAGGTTGTCTACACCTTC. It yields the protein CSSSSDREVVYTF.

Remarks on this clonotype: The likely explanation is a read error, given a far larger clone one base away. The gene calls are TRBV2 and TRBJ1-5; D is possibly TRBD1 (5 bases). This CDR3 is built from 14 residues. Germline lookup yields CDR1 SNHLY and CDR2 FYNNEI. Trimming cost V 5 bases and J 3 bases, with 11 bases left between them. This chain's CDR3 is CASSFGGINQPQHF. The CDR3 nucleotides are TGTGCCAGCAGTTTCGGGGGTATCAATCAGCCCCAGCATTTT.

This chain uses TRBV5-1 with TRBJ1-2; 11 bases are shared with TRBD1. The CDR3 is 15 residues long. V was clipped by 4 bases and J by 6 bases; unmatched bases: 8. The V gene's germline CDR1 is SGHRS and CDR2 YFSETQ. The CDR3 nucleotides read TGCGCCAGCAGCCACGCCGGGACAGGGGGTAATGGCTACACCTTC. As protein: CASSHAGTGGNGYTF.

In this sample, this clonotype turned up many times. The chain is built from TRBV6-1 and TRBJ2-3; the match to TRBD1 covers 7 bases. The V gene's germline CDR1 is MNHNS and CDR2 SASEGT. The CDR3 is 15 amino acids. Germline trimming cut 5 bases from V and 4 bases from J; bases unmatched to any gene: 9. The CDR3 spells CASSRDRGRADTQYF. The CDR3 DNA follows: TGTGCCAGCAGTAGGGACAGAGGAAGAGCAGATACGCAGTATTTT.

J is TRBJ2-3 and V is TRBV12-3 or TRBV12-4, with 8 bases fitting TRBD2. Unmatched junction bases numbered 9, after V lost 10 bases and J lost 12 bases. This CDR3 contains 11 residues. This CDR3 is CAISRGGTQYF. In DNA, the CDR3 is TGTGCCATCAGCCGGGGGGGTACACAGTATTTT.

A note on this clonotype: The junction departs from germline at one end; a sequencing error may be responsible. The V call is TRBV7-2, the J call TRBJ2-2; D ambiguous. This CDR3 region has 15 residues. The V gene's germline CDR1 is SGHTA and CDR2 FQGNSA. The CDR3 protein is CASSLVQWSTWELFF. As DNA, the CDR3 is TGTGCCAGCAGCTTAGTTCAATGGTCCACCTGGGAGCTGTTTTTT.

This clonotype has ten or more counts. This chain joins TRBV19 and TRBJ2-1; TRBD2 agrees at 10 bases. Germline CDR1 LNHDA, CDR2 SQIVND (reference sequence). CDR3 length: 15 residues. After removal of 6 bases from V and 7 bases from J, the junction contained 9 bases not matched to a gene. The CDR3 sequence: CASSRTSGSVNEQFF. The DNA for the CDR3 is TGTGCCAGTAGCCGGACTAGCGGTAGCGTGAATGAGCAGTTCTTC.

About this clonotype: The germline gene is not matched at one end of the junction; a read error may be the cause. The chain carries TRBV27 and TRBJ2-1, with D maybe TRBD2 (6 bases). The CDR3 is made up of 14 amino acids. Germline V lookup: CDR1 MNHEY, CDR2 SMNVEV (reference sequence). CDR3 DNA sequence: TGTGCCAGCACACCCCGGGTAGCGGACAATGAGCAGTTATTC. Its translation: CASTPRVADNEQLF.

On this clonotype itself: A far larger clone is a single base away, which makes a read error likely. The chain carries TRBV6-8 and TRBJ2-7, with D possibly TRBD2 on 5 matching bases. Looked up from germline, CDR1 is MNHGY and CDR2 is SAAAGT. This CDR3 is 13 amino acids long. CDR3 in DNA: TGTGCCAGCAGTTACTCGACGGGATACGAGGAGTACTTC. Protein: CASSYSTGYEEYF.

This clonotype was seen a few times. The chain has TRBV27 and TRBJ2-7; the match to TRBD1 covers 8 bases. The CDR3 is 13 amino acids. Germline CDR1 reads MNHEY; CDR2 reads SMNVEV (reference sequence). Losses at the gene ends were 6 bases for V and 1 base for J; bases not matched to a gene: 2. CDR3 protein: CASRTGGSYEQYF. The DNA for the CDR3 is TGTGCCAGCAGAACAGGGGGGTCCTACGAGCAGTACTTC.

On this clonotype itself: A much more abundant neighbour one base away suggests this may be a read error. V is TRBV6-5 and J is TRBJ2-2, with a weak D call TRBD2 (5 bases). This CDR3 is built from 18 residues. CDR1 and CDR2 (germline): MNHEY, SVGAGI. Trimming removed 4 bases at V and 9 bases at J, with 27 bases between. Here the CDR3 DNA reads TGTGCCAGCAGTTGGGCGGGCAGTAAATTTTCTCGGACCTGGGAGCTGTTTTTT. It is translated as CASSWAGSKFSRTWELFF.

This clonotype was recorded at least ten times. The chain combines TRBV19 with TRBJ2-5; no firm D call. The CDR3 has 13 residues. The ends were cut back, 2 bases at V and 2 bases at J, with 6 bases in the middle. CDR1 is LNHDA, CDR2 SQIVND, per germline (reference sequence). CDR3 coding DNA: TGTGCCAGTAGTATAACCAGTCAAGAGACCCAGTACTTC. It specifies CASSITSQETQYF. The full variable domain, in which reference TRBV19 and TRBJ2-5 provide the parts outside the CDR3, is DGGITQSPKYLFRKEGQNVTLSCEQNLNHDAMYWYRQDPGQGLRLIYYSQIVNDFQKGDIAEGYSVSREKKESFPLTVTSAQKNPTAFYLCASSITSQETQYFGPGTRLLVL.

As for this clonotype: A read error is the likely source, as a far larger clone sits one nucleotide away. The chain links TRBV6-5 to TRBJ1-5, with D maybe TRBD1 (5 bases). Germline V gene data show CDR1 as MNHEY and CDR2 as SVGAGI. The V and J ends lost 6 bases and 0 bases respectively, with 15 bases between them. The CDR3 is 16 amino acids. The CDR3 loop is CASRRRQCYSNQPQHF. CDR3 nucleotides: TGTGCCAGCAGGAGACGACAGTGCTATAGCAATCAGCCCCAGCATTTT.

As concerns this clonotype: At one end, the junction sequence differs from germline, possibly due to a read error. The chain employs TRBV19 and TRBJ2-2; D ambiguous. Per the germline V gene, CDR1 is LNHDA and CDR2 is SQIVND (reference sequence). The CDR3 runs 13 residues. CDR3 coding DNA: TGTGCCAGTAGTATCGTCGGGTCTGGGGATCTGTTTTTT. This encodes CASSIVGSGDLFF.

In its sample, this clonotype is medium-sized (0.01 to 0.1%). One junction end disagrees with the germline gene, perhaps due to a read error. This chain uses TRBV6-4 with TRBJ2-1, with D perhaps assigned TRBD1 or TRBD2 (5 bases each). In germline, CDR1 is MRHNA, CDR2 SNTAGT. This CDR3 has 16 amino acids. The CDR3 DNA reads TGTGCCAGCAGTTACTCGAGGGACGCCCCCTACAATGAGCAGTTCTTC. Residues: CASSYSRDAPYNEQFF.

Regarding this clonotype: Given a far larger clone just one base away, this is likely a sequencing read error. This chain uses TRBV6-5 with TRBJ2-6; no clear D gene. Looked up from germline, CDR1 is MNHEY and CDR2 is SVGAGI. The CDR3 contains 15 residues. The CDR3 protein is CASVDRSSGSNVLTF. DNA of the CDR3: TGTGCCAGCGTCGACCGCAGCTCTGGGTCCAACGTCCTGACTTTC.

This clonotype was counted at least ten times. The V and J genes are TRBV24-1 and TRBJ2-3; possibly TRBD1 for D (5 bases). Germline values: CDR1 KGHDR, CDR2 SFDVKD. This CDR3 spans 15 amino acids. V lost 6 bases and J lost 1, with 13 bases in between. The CDR3 nucleotides read TGTGCCACCAGTAAGGGGATATCTGGCACAGATACGCAGTATTTT. Its protein product is CATSKGISGTDTQYF.

The chain is built from TRBV12-3 or TRBV12-4 and TRBJ2-1; D remains ambiguous. There are 15 residues in the CDR3. With 3 bases removed from V and 5 bases from J, the gap between germline ends came to 14 bases. CDR3 DNA: TGTGCCAGCAGTTTCAGACACCATCGAGACAATGAGCAGTTCTTC. Amino acids: CASSFRHHRDNEQFF.

Many counts were recorded for this clonotype. The chain recombines TRBV3-1 with TRBJ2-1, with TRBD2 matching 9 bases. The germline gives CDR1 LGHDT, CDR2 YNNKEL (reference sequence). V lost 1 base and J lost 5; bases outside the gene matches: 6. This CDR3 is built from 16 residues. The DNA of the CDR3 is TGTGCCAGCAGCCAAGCCGGCGGGGGGGCAAACAATGAGCAGTTCTTC. This sequence encodes CASSQAGGGANNEQFF.

Comments on this clonotype: A much larger clone differs from this one at a single base, so this may be a read error. The rearrangement joins TRBV7-9 to TRBJ1-1, with a weak D call TRBD1 (6 bases). The CDR3 length is 15 residues. Trimming shortened V by 6 bases and J by 4 bases, and 18 bases separated the two germline ends. The germline CDR1 and CDR2 sequences are SEHNR and FQNEAQ (reference sequence). For the CDR3, the DNA is TGTGCCAGCAGACCTAGCGGGGGGCGAGCCACTGAAGCTTTCTTT. Its translation is CASRPSGGRATEAFF.

This clonotype was counted ten times or more. V and J are TRBV30 and TRBJ1-5; perhaps TRBD1 as D (5 bases). The germline CDR1 and CDR2 sequences are GTSNPN and SVGIG (reference sequence). The CDR3 sequence is 12 residues long. V lost 1 base and J 7 bases, leaving 8 bases between the germline ends. The CDR3 sequence is CAWSGGGQPQHF. CDR3 in DNA: TGTGCCTGGAGTGGCGGGGGACAGCCCCAGCATTTT. Drawing the rest from reference TRBV30 and TRBJ1-5, the complete variable domain is SQTIHQWPATLVQPVGSPLSLECTVEGTSNPNLYWYRQAAGRGLQLLFYSVGIGQISSEVPQNLSASRPQDRQFILSSKKLLLSDSGFYLCAWSGGGQPQHFGDGTRLSIL.

This clonotype was counted many times. The chain uses TRBV5-4 and TRBJ2-3, with 9 bases lining up with TRBD1. V shed 4 bases and J 2 bases; nucleotides not matched to a gene: 5. This CDR3 contains 15 residues. Per the germline V gene, CDR1 is SGHNT and CDR2 is YYREEE (reference sequence). The CDR3: CASSTRTGATDTQYF. CDR3 bases: TGTGCCAGCAGCACAAGGACAGGGGCCACAGATACGCAGTATTTT. Full variable domain (outside the CDR3, taken from reference TRBV5-4 and TRBJ2-3): ETGVTQSPTHLIKTRGQQVTLRCSSQSGHNTVSWYQQALGQGPQFIFQYYREEENGRGNFPPRFSGLQFPNYSSELNVNALELDDSALYLCASSTRTGATDTQYFGPGTRLTVL.